Following are 10 T cell receptor beta chains from one sample sequenced in a study of cytomegalovirus exposure and HLA in healthy donors. PCR used 60 Vbeta primers and 13 Jbeta primers. This table comes from immunoSEQ multiplex PCR, and its TCRdb copy is limited to in-frame clones, with some not included. The sample has just over 150,000 clones; roughly 84% are singletons. Sequencing was performed on PBMCs. The receptors here all came from a man between 50 and 59 years old in good health and CMV-seropositive.

The chain couples TRBV2 to TRBJ2-1; 11 bases line up with TRBD1. The V segment lost 8 bases and the J segment 9 bases; nucleotides outside the gene matches: 3. The CDR3 is 12 residues long. Germline V gene data show CDR1 as SNHLY and CDR2 as FYNNEI. CDR3 amino acids: CASGGQGVEQFF. The CDR3 DNA follows: TGTGCCAGCGGGGGACAGGGGGTTGAGCAGTTCTTC.

This chain links TRBV5-1 with TRBJ2-5; D is unclear. V was cut by 0 bases and J by 7 bases, with 10 bases left in between. Germline lookup yields CDR1 SGHRS and CDR2 YFSETQ. The CDR3 has 13 amino acids. CDR3 coding DNA: TGCGCCAGCAGCTTGGCCGGGTCGACGACCCAGTACTTC. Its translation is CASSLAGSTTQYF.

V and J are TRBV15 and TRBJ2-3; D ambiguous. Germline loops: CDR1 LNHNV, CDR2 YYDKDF (reference sequence). V shed 3 bases and J shed 4 bases, with 8 bases lying between them. The CDR3 contains 13 residues. The CDR3 loop is CATSRQNADTQYF. For the CDR3, the DNA is TGTGCCACCAGCAGGCAGAACGCAGATACGCAGTATTTT.

The chain joins TRBV2 to TRBJ1-1; 7 nucleotides align to TRBD1. The germline V gene has CDR1 SNHLY and CDR2 FYNNEI. J was trimmed by 1 base and V by 6 bases; bases with no gene match: 5. CDR3 length: 14 residues. CDR3 amino acids: CASSPGQSNTEAFF. The CDR3 nucleotides read TGTGCCAGCAGCCCGGGACAGTCGAACACTGAAGCTTTCTTT.

The rearrangement uses TRBV5-1 and TRBJ2-5, with unresolved D. The CDR3 loop spans 13 amino acids. V dropped 4 bases and J dropped 5 bases, with 12 bases sitting between them. Germline V lookup: CDR1 SGHRS, CDR2 YFSETQ. The CDR3 sequence: CASSPPTLETQYF. The CDR3 nucleotides are TGCGCCAGCAGCCCCCCCACTTTGGAGACCCAGTACTTC.

This chain joins TRBV5-6 and TRBJ1-1; TRBD1 aligns across 8 bases. Germline V CDR1 and CDR2: SGHDT, YYEEEE. Trimming at V came to 3 bases and at J to 9 bases, leaving 13 bases not matched to a gene. The CDR3 runs to 15 residues. CDR3 loop: CASSYPTGAYFQAFF. The CDR3 DNA follows: TGTGCCAGCAGCTACCCGACAGGGGCTTATTTTCAAGCTTTCTTT.

To note about this clone: This sample also contains other DNA sequences that code for the same CDR3. The chain links TRBV5-6 to TRBJ1-5, with D unresolved. Trimming shortened V by 3 bases and J by 3 bases, and 4 bases separated the two germline ends. The CDR3 has 12 residues. Per germline, CDR1 SGHDT and CDR2 YYEEEE. The CDR3 loop reads CASSSLNQPQHF. In DNA, the CDR3 is TGTGCCAGCAGCTCCCTCAATCAGCCCCAGCATTTT.

The chain combines TRBV23-1 with TRBJ1-1; TRBD1 matches at 7 bases. TRBV23-1 falls under the ORF class, with uncertain function. V shed 6 bases, J shed 5 bases, and the junction held 18 bases outside the gene matches. CDR3 size: 17 residues. The CDR3 region is CASSRGKGAGRGTEAFF. The CDR3 DNA reads TGCGCCAGCAGCCGCGGGAAGGGGGCTGGTAGGGGAACTGAAGCTTTCTTT.

This chain's CDR3 is CASSETSGYTDTQYF. CDR3 nucleotide sequence: TGTGCCAGCAGCGAAACTAGCGGTTACACAGATACGCAGTATTTT. V and J are TRBV9 and TRBJ2-3; 8 positions match TRBD2. Per the germline V gene, CDR1 is SGDLS and CDR2 is YYNGEE. V was clipped by 3 bases and J by 2 bases; unmatched bases: 5. The CDR3 is 15 residues long.

The chain has TRBV27 and TRBJ1-5; unclear D gene. The length of the CDR3 is 13 residues. CDR1 and CDR2 (germline): MNHEY, SMNVEV (reference sequence). Between the trimmed V and J ends, which lost 0 bases and 9 bases, there was a span of 9 bases. The chain's CDR3 is CASSLSPSGPQHF. DNA of the CDR3: TGTGCCAGCAGTTTATCGCCTAGTGGGCCCCAGCATTTT.